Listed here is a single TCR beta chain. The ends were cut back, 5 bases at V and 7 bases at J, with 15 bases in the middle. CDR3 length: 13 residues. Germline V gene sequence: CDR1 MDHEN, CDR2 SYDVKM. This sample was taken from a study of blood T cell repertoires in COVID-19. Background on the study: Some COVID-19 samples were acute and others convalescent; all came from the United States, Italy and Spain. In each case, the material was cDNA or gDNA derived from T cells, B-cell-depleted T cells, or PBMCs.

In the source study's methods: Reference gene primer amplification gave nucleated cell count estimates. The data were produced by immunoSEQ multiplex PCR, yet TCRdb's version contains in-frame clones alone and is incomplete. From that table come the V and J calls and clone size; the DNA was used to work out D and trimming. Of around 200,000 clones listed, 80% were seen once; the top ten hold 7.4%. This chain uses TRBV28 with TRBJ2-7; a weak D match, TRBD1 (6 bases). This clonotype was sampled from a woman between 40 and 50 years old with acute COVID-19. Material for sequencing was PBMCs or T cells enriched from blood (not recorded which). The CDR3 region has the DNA TGTGCCAGCAGTCCCCAGGGGATCGGGGAGCAGTACTTC. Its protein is CASSPQGIGEQYF.